This T cell receptor beta chain was recovered during a study of blood T cell repertoires in COVID-19. Background on the study: Acute and convalescent COVID-19 samples came from the United States, Italy and Spain. From T cells, B-cell-depleted T cells, or PBMCs came the material, which was cDNA or gDNA.

Seattle participants joined during active infection and were tracked over time. In the study's own analysis: Reference gene primer amplification yielded estimated nucleated cell counts. TCRdb keeps only in-frame clones here, not all; method: immunoSEQ multiplex PCR. That table gives V, J and clone size, and the DNA gave D and trimming. Of almost 400,000 clones listed, 80% to 90% are singletons. The germline V gene has CDR1 SGHNT and CDR2 YYREEE (reference sequence). CDR3 length equals 16 residues. J gave up 9 bases and V 3 bases, and 15 bases lay outside the gene matches. Sample: peripheral blood. The chain couples TRBV5-4 to TRBJ2-5; 9 nucleotides align to TRBD2. The receptor's source is an older woman with COVID-19, enrolled during active disease. The DNA for the CDR3 is TGTGCCAGCAGCTCGGGCCCGCGGGGGGGAGGCGCGGCCCAGTACTTC. This codes for CASSSGPRGGGAAQYF. The whole variable domain, filled in from reference TRBV5-4 and TRBJ2-5, reads ETGVTQSPTHLIKTRGQQVTLRCSSQSGHNTVSWYQQALGQGPQFIFQYYREEENGRGNFPPRFSGLQFPNYSSELNVNALELDDSALYLCASSSGPRGGGAAQYFGPGTRLLVL.